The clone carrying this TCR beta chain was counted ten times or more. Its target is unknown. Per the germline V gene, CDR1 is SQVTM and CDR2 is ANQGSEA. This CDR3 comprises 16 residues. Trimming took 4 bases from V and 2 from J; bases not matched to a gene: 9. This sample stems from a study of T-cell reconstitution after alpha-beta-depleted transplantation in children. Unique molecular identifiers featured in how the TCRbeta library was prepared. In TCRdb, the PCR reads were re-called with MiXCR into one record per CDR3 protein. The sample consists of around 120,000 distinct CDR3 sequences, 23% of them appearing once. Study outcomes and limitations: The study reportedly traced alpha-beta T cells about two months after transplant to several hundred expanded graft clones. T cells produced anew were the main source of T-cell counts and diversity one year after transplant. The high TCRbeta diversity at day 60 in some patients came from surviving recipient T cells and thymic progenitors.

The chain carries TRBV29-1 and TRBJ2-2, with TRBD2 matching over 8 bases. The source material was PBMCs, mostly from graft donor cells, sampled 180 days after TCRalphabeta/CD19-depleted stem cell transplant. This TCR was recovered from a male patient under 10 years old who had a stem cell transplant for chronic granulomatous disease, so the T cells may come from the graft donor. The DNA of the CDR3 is TGCAGCGTTGGACAGCTTAGCGGGATTAACACCGGGGAGCTGTTTTTT. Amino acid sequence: CSVGQLSGINTGELFF.